This TCR beta chain was sequenced for a study of cytomegalovirus exposure and HLA in healthy donors. Study summary: Drawn from HLA-typed donors, around 85 million unique TCRs were held in an early data release.

Amplification used 60 Vbeta primers and 13 Jbeta primers. The data were produced by immunoSEQ multiplex PCR, yet TCRdb's version contains in-frame clones alone and is incomplete. The repertoire holds around 130,000 clones, about four fifths seen once, with approximately 5% in the top ten. Trimming left V 4 bases short and J 3 bases short, with 7 bases between. CDR3 length: 12 amino acids. CDR1 and CDR2 (germline): SNHLY, FYNNEI. The source is a man aged 25 to 40 in good health and CMV-seronegative. The chain joins TRBV2 to TRBJ2-7; a possible D gene is TRBD1 (5 bases). The specimen was PBMCs. The CDR3 loop reads CASSAGFYEQYF. For the CDR3, the DNA is TGTGCCAGCAGTGCAGGGTTCTACGAGCAGTACTTC. Supplemented by reference TRBV2 and TRBJ2-7, the full variable domain reads EPEVTQTPSHQVTQMGQEVILRCVPISNHLYFYWYRQILGQKVEFLVSFYNNEISEKSEIFDDQFSVERPDGSNFTLKIRSTKLEDSAMYFCASSAGFYEQYFGPGTRLTVT.